This is a list of T cell receptor beta chains from one sample in a study of shared clonotypes between healthy human individuals. TCRdb's table, derived via immunoSEQ multiplex PCR, lists solely in-frame clones and lacks some. The sample has around 2.1 million clones, more than 90% seen once. Specimen: naive CD4+ T cells sorted from blood. Every receptor here comes from a man aged 18 to 30 in good health. CDR3s leave out the opening cysteine and the closing phenylalanine or tryptophan. Fields, in order: CDR3 protein, D gene, V gene, J gene. D genes are given only for firm matches.

ASSLALGWDTQY	-	TRBV7-2	TRBJ2-3
SVAPGLAGGDTQY	TRBD2	TRBV29-1	TRBJ2-3
ASSANPGTPYNEQF	-	TRBV6-4	TRBJ2-1
ASSFSAGLYGEQF	-	TRBV5-1	TRBJ2-1
ASSVAGGTGELF	TRBD2	TRBV9	TRBJ2-2
ASSSTVYGYT	-	TRBV28	TRBJ1-2
ASSRGYSTDTQY	-	TRBV5-1	TRBJ2-3
ASSVPLAGGFQETQY	TRBD2	TRBV5-1	TRBJ2-5
ASSLGSGDTQY	-	TRBV5-1	TRBJ2-3
ASSLIGGEVLEAF	-	TRBV5-1	TRBJ1-1
ASSPQASGGAADTQY	TRBD2	TRBV5-6	TRBJ2-3
ASSLSANQETQY	-	TRBV7-2	TRBJ2-5
ASSIGSAGGEQY	-	TRBV21-1	TRBJ2-7
ASSIYGSSYEQY	-	TRBV19	TRBJ2-7
ASSATGGSSYEQY	TRBD1	TRBV7-2	TRBJ2-7
ASSTQRRAGEQY	-	TRBV6-5	TRBJ2-7
ASRFRDGQPQH	-	TRBV27	TRBJ1-5
ASSYEGQGPNNEQF	TRBD1	TRBV6-6	TRBJ2-1
ASSLVSGYTDTQY	-	TRBV27	TRBJ2-3
ASKFETSYEQY	-	TRBV2	TRBJ2-7
ASSYSRGAPGELF	-	TRBV6-5	TRBJ2-2
ASSLRGPNPNYGYT	-	TRBV6-5	TRBJ1-2
ASSLAQGRSYGYT	-	TRBV5-6	TRBJ1-2
ASSLGPGIYEQY	-	TRBV5-5	TRBJ2-7
ASSLGQGSETQY	TRBD1	TRBV5-1	TRBJ2-5
ASRLFNEQF	-	TRBV2	TRBJ2-1
ASSLLAGGVNEQF	TRBD2	TRBV5-1	TRBJ2-1
ASSVGQGIVTEAF	TRBD1	TRBV9	TRBJ1-1
ASSEVTGASYNSPLH	TRBD1	TRBV6-1	TRBJ1-6
ASSSRGGEAF	-	TRBV11-2	TRBJ1-1
ASSQDRGAAPYEQY	-	TRBV4-2	TRBJ2-7
ASSLEISSYEQY	-	TRBV18	TRBJ2-7
ASSLFSGVNTEAF	-	TRBV27	TRBJ1-1
ASSLWLENEQF	-	TRBV6-6	TRBJ2-1
ASSRSTGGETQY	-	TRBV5-1	TRBJ2-5
ASSVDAGAATGELF	TRBD2	TRBV9	TRBJ2-2
ASSEGTHTSYEQY	-	TRBV6-1	TRBJ2-7
ASSGQTYNEQF	-	TRBV19	TRBJ2-1
ASSPTGIYEQY	-	TRBV5-6	TRBJ2-7
ASRSRGVSYNEQF	-	TRBV5-6	TRBJ2-1
ASKSGQVSYEQY	-	TRBV6-5	TRBJ2-7
ASSDDSWGYNEQF	-	TRBV2	TRBJ2-1
ASSTTGGQPQH	-	TRBV19	TRBJ1-5
ASSLYGDRKEKLF	TRBD1	TRBV5-6	TRBJ1-4
ASSMGTSSYNEQF	-	TRBV19	TRBJ2-1
ASSQDGGGTYNEQF	TRBD2	TRBV4-1	TRBJ2-1
AAQGDEYYGYT	TRBD1	TRBV19	TRBJ1-2
AISGGGEQF	TRBD1	TRBV10-3	TRBJ2-1
ASSSVSRSYEQY	-	TRBV5-1	TRBJ2-7
ASRSGTGGFGPQH	TRBD1	TRBV2	TRBJ1-5
ASKQGVNTEAF	TRBD1	TRBV2	TRBJ1-1
ASSEVGQGWNSPLH	-	TRBV6-1	TRBJ1-6